This T cell receptor (beta chain) was identified in a study of T cell repertoires in cytomegalovirus infection. Study observations and caveats: Totalled public TCR beta family frequency picked out people who carried CMV plus the relevant HLA. Dominating the ex vivo response were TCR beta clonotypes that were CMV-specific and HLA-C-restricted.

The CDR3 loop spans 16 amino acids. V was pared by 4 bases and J by 0 bases, with 13 bases between. Germline assignment: CDR1 SGHTA and CDR2 FQGNSA. This clonotype was found many times. The antigen is undetermined. TCRdb used MiXCR to reprocess the reads, holding one entry per CDR3 protein. The sample has about 190,000 distinct CDR3 sequences, roughly 9.8% seen once. The chain is built from TRBV7-2 and TRBJ2-1; D remains ambiguous. The material sequenced was PBMCs. The receptor comes from a human donor in good health (CMV status not recorded). Some clones in this sample may be carry-over from other donors' samples. CDR3 bases: TGTGCCAGCAGCTCCCCTCTGGCTAGCTCCTACAATGAGCAGTTCTTC. As protein: CASSSPLASSYNEQFF.